The 2 T cell receptor beta chains presented below share a single source sample, sequenced in a study of shared clonotypes between healthy human individuals. Profiling relied on immunoSEQ multiplex PCR, and the TCRdb table lists in-frame clones only, not all of them. The table includes some 2,100,000 clones, nearly 97% detected once. Sequenced input: naive CD4+ T cells sorted from blood. Subset given: CD45RA+ positively selected. The origin of the receptors is a man aged 18 to 30 in good health.

V gene TRBV11-2 combines with J gene TRBJ2-3, with TRBD2 matching over 10 bases. CDR1 and CDR2 (germline): SGHAT, FQNNGV. V lost 10 bases, J lost 0 bases, and 10 bases stayed unmatched. CDR3 length: 16 residues. The CDR3 reads CATDSGGTSSTDTQYF. CDR3 sequence (DNA): TGTGCCACAGATAGCGGGGGGACTTCTAGCACAGATACGCAGTATTTT.

This chain links TRBV6-5 with TRBJ1-2; no reliable D call. Germline V gives CDR1 MNHEY, CDR2 SVGAGI. The length of the CDR3 is 14 residues. Trimming took 7 bases from V and 6 from J, leaving 18 bases between them. The CDR3 DNA follows: TGTGCCAGCAAGCCCCGAGCGGCGAGGGATGGCTACACCTTC. Translating gives CASKPRAARDGYTF.